This TCR beta chain was sequenced during a study of T-cell reconstitution after alpha-beta-depleted transplantation in children. Preparation of the TCRbeta library involved a method that used unique molecular identifiers. TCRdb passed the PCR reads through MiXCR, listing each CDR3 protein once. The table records hundreds of thousands of distinct CDR3 sequences, 10% to 15% of them present only once. Trimming removed 0 bases at V and 4 bases at J, with 9 bases between. CDR3 length: 14 amino acids. The germline CDR1 and CDR2 sequences are SGHRS and YFSETQ. The source is a human donor who donated a stem cell graft to a child with Fanconi anemia. The chain employs TRBV5-1 and TRBJ2-3, with D unclear. Sequenced material: PBMCs, taken from the stem cell graft. The CDR3 loop reads CASSLEESPDTQYF. In DNA form, the CDR3 reads TGCGCCAGCAGCTTGGAGGAGAGCCCAGATACGCAGTATTTT.